Listed here is a single T cell receptor beta chain. The Seattle site enrolled patients during active infection and followed them longitudinally. CDR1 is SGHTA, CDR2 FQGTGA, per germline. The CDR3 contains 14 residues. The V and J ends lost 5 bases and 3 bases, in that order; junction bases with no gene match: 3. The source of the sample is a study of blood T cell repertoires in COVID-19. As for the study in general: Spain, Italy and the United States supplied samples that represented acute and convalescent COVID-19.

Original data processing: For nucleated cells, counts were estimated from reference gene primer amplification. Libraries were prepared by immunoSEQ multiplex PCR; TCRdb keeps only in-frame clonotypes and omits some of them. That table gives V, J and clone size, and the DNA gave D and trimming. The profile shows about 260,000 clones, 88% of them singletons. The TCR originated in a woman in her 30s with COVID-19, enrolled during active disease. Material: peripheral blood. This chain joins TRBV7-3 and TRBJ2-2, with 7 bases aligning to TRBD1. CDR3 loop: CASSMDRHTGELFF. Here the CDR3 DNA reads TGTGCCAGCAGCATGGACAGGCACACCGGGGAGCTGTTTTTT.